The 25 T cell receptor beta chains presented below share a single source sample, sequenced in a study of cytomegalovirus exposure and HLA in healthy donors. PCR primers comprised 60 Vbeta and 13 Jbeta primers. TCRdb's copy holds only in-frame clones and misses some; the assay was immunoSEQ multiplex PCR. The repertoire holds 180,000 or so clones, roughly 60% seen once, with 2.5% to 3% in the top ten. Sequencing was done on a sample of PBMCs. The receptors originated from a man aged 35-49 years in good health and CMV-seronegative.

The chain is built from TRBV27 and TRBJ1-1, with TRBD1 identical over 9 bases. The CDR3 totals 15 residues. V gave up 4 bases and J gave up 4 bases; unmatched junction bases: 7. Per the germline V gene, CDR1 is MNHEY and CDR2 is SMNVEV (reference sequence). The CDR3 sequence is CASSWRDRVGTEAFF. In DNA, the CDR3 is TGTGCCAGCAGTTGGCGGGACAGGGTTGGCACTGAAGCTTTCTTT.

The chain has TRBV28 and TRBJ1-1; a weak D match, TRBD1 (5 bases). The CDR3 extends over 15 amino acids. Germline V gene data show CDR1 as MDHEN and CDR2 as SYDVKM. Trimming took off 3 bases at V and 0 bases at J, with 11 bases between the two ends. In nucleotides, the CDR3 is TGTGCCAGCAGTTTCTGGGGCAGTTTGAACACTGAAGCTTTCTTT. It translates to CASSFWGSLNTEAFF. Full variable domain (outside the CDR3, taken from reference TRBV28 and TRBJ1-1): DVKVTQSSRYLVKRTGEKVFLECVQDMDHENMFWYRQDPGLGLRLIYFSYDVKMKEKGDIPEGYSVSREKKERFSLILESASTNQTSMYLCASSFWGSLNTEAFFGQGTRLTVV.

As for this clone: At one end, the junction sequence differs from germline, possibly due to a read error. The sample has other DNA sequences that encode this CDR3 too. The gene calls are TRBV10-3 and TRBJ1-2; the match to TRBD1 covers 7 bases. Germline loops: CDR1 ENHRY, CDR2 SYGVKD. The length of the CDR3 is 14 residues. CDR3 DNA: TGCGCCATCAGTGTAGGGACAGACAACTCTGGCTACACCTTC. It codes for CAISVGTDNSGYTF.

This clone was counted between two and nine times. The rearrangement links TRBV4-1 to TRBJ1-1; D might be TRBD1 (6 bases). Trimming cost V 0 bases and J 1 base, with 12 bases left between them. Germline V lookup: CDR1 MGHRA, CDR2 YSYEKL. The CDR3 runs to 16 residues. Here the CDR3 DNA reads TGCGCCAGCAGCCAAGAATGGCTAGGGGGGAACACTGAAGCTTTCTTT. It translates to CASSQEWLGGNTEAFF.

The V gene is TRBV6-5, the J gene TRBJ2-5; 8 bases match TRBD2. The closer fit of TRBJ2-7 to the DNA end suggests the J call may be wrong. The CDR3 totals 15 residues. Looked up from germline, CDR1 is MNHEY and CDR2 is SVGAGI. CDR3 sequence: CASSLETGGPYEQYF. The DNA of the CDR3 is TGTGCCAGCAGCCTGGAAACGGGAGGGCCCTACGAGCAGTACTTC.

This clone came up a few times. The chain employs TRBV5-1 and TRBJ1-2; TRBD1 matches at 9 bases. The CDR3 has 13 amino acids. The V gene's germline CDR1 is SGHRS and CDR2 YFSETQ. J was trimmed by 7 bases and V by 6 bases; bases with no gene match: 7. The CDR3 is CASKDGQGSGYTF. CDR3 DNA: TGCGCCAGCAAGGATGGACAGGGGTCTGGCTACACCTTC.

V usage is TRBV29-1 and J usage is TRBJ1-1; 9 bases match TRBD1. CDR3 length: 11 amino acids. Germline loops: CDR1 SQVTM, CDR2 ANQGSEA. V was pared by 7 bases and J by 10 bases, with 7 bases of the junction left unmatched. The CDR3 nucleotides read TGCAGCGCCAAGACAGGGGGACGAGCTTTCTTT. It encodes CSAKTGGRAFF.

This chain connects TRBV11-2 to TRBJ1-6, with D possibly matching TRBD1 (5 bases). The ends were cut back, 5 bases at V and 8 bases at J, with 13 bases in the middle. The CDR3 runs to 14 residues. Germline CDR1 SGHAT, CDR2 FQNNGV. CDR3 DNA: TGTGCCAGCAGCAAGGGCGGGGGGTATTCACCCCTCCACTTT. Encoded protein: CASSKGGGYSPLHF.

In nucleotides, the CDR3 is TGTGCCAGCAGGCGGGTGGCGGGACAGTCCTACGAGCAGTACTTC. It is translated as CASRRVAGQSYEQYF. The chain uses TRBV2 and TRBJ2-7; a weak D match, TRBD1 (7 bases). The germline V gene encodes CDR1 SNHLY and CDR2 FYNNEI. V was trimmed by 6 bases and J by 1 base, leaving 16 bases between them. The CDR3 loop spans 15 amino acids.

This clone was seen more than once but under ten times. The CDR3 nucleotides read TGTGCCAGCAGCCAAGAGGCCAGTATGAACACTGAAGCTTTCTTT. As protein: CASSQEASMNTEAFF. The chain uses TRBV4-2 and TRBJ1-1; no clear D. The germline V and J ends were trimmed by 0 bases and 0 bases, with 8 bases remaining between them. The length of the CDR3 is 15 residues. The germline gives CDR1 LGHNA, CDR2 YNFKEQ.

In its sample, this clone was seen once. CDR3 amino acids: CASSTGSPYNSPLHF. The CDR3, as DNA: TGTGCCAGCAGTACAGGGTCTCCCTATAATTCACCCCTCCACTTT. The J gene is TRBJ1-6, the V gene TRBV7-9; maybe TRBD1 (6 bases). V lost 6 bases to trimming and J lost 2 bases, with 11 bases between them. The CDR3 has 15 amino acids. Germline-derived CDR1 and CDR2 are SEHNR and FQNEAQ (reference sequence).

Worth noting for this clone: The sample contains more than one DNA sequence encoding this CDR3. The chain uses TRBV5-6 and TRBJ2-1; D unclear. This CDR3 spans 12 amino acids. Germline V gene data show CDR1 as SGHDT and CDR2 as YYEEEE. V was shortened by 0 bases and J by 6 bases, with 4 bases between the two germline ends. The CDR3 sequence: CASSLASNEQFF. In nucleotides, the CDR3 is TGTGCCAGCAGCTTGGCTAGCAATGAGCAGTTCTTC.

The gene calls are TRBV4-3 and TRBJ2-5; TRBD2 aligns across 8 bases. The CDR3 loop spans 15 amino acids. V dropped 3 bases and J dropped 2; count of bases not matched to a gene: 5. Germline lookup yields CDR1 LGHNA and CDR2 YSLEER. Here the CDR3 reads CASSHTSGSQETQYF. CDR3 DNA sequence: TGCGCCAGCAGCCACACTAGCGGATCACAAGAGACCCAGTACTTC.

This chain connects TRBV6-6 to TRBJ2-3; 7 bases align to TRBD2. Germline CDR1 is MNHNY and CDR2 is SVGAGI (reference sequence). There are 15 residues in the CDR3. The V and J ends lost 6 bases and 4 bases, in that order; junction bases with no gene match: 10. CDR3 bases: TGTGCCAGCAGCCCCTTGCTGGGGGGGGCAGATACGCAGTATTTT. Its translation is CASSPLLGGADTQYF.

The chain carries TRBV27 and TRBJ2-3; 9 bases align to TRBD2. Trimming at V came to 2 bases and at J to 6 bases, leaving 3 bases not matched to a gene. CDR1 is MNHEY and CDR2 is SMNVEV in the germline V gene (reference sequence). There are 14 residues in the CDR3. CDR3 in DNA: TGTGCCAGCAGTTTAATCAGCGGGAGGGATACGCAGTATTTT. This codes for CASSLISGRDTQYF.

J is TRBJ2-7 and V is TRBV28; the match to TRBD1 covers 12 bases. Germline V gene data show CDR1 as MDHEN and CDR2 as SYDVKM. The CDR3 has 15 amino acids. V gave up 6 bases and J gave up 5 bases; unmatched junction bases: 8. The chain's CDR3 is CASRASGTGGHEQYF. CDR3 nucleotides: TGTGCCAGCAGGGCATCCGGGACAGGGGGCCACGAGCAGTACTTC.

The CDR3 reads CASSSYIPSGNTIYF. CDR3 coding DNA: TGTGCCAGCAGCTCGTACATACCATCTGGAAACACCATATATTTT. V is TRBV7-2 and J is TRBJ1-3; D not resolved. The CDR3 contains 15 residues. Trimming pared 4 bases from V and 1 base from J, leaving 11 bases between. Germline V gene lookup returns CDR1 SGHTA and CDR2 FQGNSA.

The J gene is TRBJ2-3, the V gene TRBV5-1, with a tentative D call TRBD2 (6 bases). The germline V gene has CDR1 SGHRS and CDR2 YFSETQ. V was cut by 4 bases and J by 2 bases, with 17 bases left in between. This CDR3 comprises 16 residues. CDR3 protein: CASSTLSGAPTDTQYF. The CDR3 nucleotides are TGCGCCAGCAGCACGCTTAGCGGAGCCCCCACAGATACGCAGTATTTT. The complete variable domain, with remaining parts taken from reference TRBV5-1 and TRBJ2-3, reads KAGVTQTPRYLIKTRGQQVTLSCSPISGHRSVSWYQQTPGQGLQFLFEYFSETQRNKGNFPGRFSGRQFSNSRSEMNVSTLELGDSALYLCASSTLSGAPTDTQYFGPGTRLTVL.

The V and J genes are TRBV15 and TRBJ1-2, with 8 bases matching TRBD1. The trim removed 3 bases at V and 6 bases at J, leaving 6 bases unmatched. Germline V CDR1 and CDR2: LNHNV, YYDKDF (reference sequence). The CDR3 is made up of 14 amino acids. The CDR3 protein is CATSREDRVNGYTF. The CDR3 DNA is TGTGCCACCAGCAGGGAGGACAGGGTGAATGGCTACACCTTC.

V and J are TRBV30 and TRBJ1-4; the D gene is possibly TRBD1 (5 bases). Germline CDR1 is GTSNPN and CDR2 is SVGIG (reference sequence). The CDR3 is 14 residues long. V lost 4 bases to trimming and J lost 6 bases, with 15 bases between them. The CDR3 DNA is TGTGCCTGGAAGTTTCAGGGCGGGGATGAAAAACTGTTTTTT. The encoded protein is CAWKFQGGDEKLFF.

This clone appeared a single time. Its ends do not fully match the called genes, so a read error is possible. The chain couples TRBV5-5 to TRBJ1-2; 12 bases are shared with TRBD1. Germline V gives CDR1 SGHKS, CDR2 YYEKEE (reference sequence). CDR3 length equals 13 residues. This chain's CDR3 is CASSGTGGESQLF. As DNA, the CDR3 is TGTGCCAGCAGCGGGACAGGGGGCGAAAGCCAGCTATTC.

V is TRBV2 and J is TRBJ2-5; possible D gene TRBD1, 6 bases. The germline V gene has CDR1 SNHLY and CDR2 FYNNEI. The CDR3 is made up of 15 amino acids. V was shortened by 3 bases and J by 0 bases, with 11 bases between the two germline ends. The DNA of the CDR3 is TGTGCCAGCAGTGAGAGGGGACAAGACCAAGAGACCCAGTACTTC. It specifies CASSERGQDQETQYF.

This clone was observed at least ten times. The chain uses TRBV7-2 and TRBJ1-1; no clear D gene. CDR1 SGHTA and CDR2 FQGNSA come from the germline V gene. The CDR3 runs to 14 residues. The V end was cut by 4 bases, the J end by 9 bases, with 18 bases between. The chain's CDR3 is CASSSPFSGGQAFF. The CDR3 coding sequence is TGTGCCAGCAGCTCACCATTCTCGGGAGGCCAAGCTTTCTTT.

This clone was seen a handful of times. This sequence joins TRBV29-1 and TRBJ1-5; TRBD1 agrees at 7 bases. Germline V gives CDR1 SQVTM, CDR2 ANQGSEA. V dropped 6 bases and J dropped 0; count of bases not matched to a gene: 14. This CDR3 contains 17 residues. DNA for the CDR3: TGCAGCGTGGCAGTAGGGACAGTTGAAGATAGCAATCAGCCCCAGCATTTT. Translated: CSVAVGTVEDSNQPQHF.

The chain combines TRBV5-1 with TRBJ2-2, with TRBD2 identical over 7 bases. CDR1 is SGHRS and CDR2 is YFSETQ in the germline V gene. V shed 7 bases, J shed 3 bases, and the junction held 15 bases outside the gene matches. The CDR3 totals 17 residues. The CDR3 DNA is TGCGCCAGCGAGAGCGGGGCTACCGGGGACTACACCGGGGAGCTGTTTTTT. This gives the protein CASESGATGDYTGELFF.